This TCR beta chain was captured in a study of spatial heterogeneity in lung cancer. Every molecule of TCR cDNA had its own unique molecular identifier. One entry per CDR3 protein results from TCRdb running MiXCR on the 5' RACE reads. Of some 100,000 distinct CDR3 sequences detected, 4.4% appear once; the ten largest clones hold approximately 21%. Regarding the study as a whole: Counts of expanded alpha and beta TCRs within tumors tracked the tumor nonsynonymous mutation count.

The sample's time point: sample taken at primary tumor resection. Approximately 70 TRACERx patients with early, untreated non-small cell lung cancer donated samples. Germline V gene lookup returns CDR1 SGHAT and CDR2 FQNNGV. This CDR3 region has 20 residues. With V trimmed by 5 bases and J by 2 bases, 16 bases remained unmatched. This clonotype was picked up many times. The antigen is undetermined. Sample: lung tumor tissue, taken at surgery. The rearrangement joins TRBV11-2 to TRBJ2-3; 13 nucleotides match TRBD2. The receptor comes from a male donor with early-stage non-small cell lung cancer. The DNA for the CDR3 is TGTGCCAGCAGCGCCTTTCCGGGACTAGCGGGACAGAGACACACAGATACGCAGTATTTT. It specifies CASSAFPGLAGQRHTDTQYF.